The 23 T cell receptor beta chains presented below share a single source sample, sequenced in a study of blood T cell repertoires in COVID-19. Produced via immunoSEQ multiplex PCR; TCRdb's table is partial and in-frame only. The repertoire holds about 500,000 clones, with about 89% as singletons. Sample: peripheral blood. The receptors come from a woman between 50 and 59 years old with COVID-19, enrolled during active disease.

This clone was picked up one time. This chain joins TRBV9 and TRBJ1-1; D ambiguous. The CDR3 covers 13 residues. CDR1 is SGDLS, CDR2 YYNGEE, per germline. The ends were cut back, 6 bases at V and 1 base at J, with 10 bases in the middle. CDR3 in DNA: TGTGCCAGCATACCCGGGGAGAACACTGAAGCTTTCTTT. It is translated as CASIPGENTEAFF.

This clone was counted a few times. This sequence joins TRBV2 and TRBJ2-3; D is possibly TRBD2 (6 bases). This CDR3 contains 15 residues. Germline values: CDR1 SNHLY, CDR2 FYNNEI. V lost 1 base, J lost 3 bases, and 11 bases lay in between. CDR3 in amino acids: CASSEGRGGTDTQYF. In DNA, the CDR3 is TGTGCCAGCAGTGAAGGGCGGGGAGGTACAGATACGCAGTATTTT.

This clone showed up just once. The rearrangement links TRBV27 to TRBJ1-1, with 9 bases that match TRBD1. V was pared by 6 bases and J by 6 bases, with 11 bases of the junction left unmatched. Per germline, CDR1 MNHEY and CDR2 SMNVEV (reference sequence). This CDR3 region has 15 residues. The CDR3 loop reads CASRSWGQGVPEAFF. The CDR3 region has the DNA TGTGCCAGCAGGAGTTGGGGACAGGGAGTTCCTGAAGCTTTCTTT.

The CDR3, as DNA: TGTGCCAGTACGGGACAGATGAACACTGAAGCTTTCTTT. This codes for CASTGQMNTEAFF. The chain uses TRBV6-5 and TRBJ1-1, with 7 bases identical to TRBD1. The junction had 4 bases not matched to a gene; V was cut back by 9 bases and J by 0 bases. Germline CDR1 reads MNHEY; CDR2 reads SVGAGI. This CDR3 has 13 amino acids.

This clone was counted once. The chain links TRBV7-9 to TRBJ2-3; D might be TRBD1 (5 bases). The CDR3 consists of 13 residues. V gave up 5 bases and J gave up 2 bases, with 8 bases separating them. Germline CDR1 and CDR2: SEHNR and FQNEAQ (reference sequence). In DNA, the CDR3 is TGTGCCAGCAGCGTGGGGCTCACAGATACGCAGTATTTT. It codes for CASSVGLTDTQYF.

The genes are TRBV24-1 and TRBJ2-1, with a tentative D call TRBD2 (6 bases). This CDR3 has 15 residues. V was cut by 3 bases and J by 2 bases, with 10 bases left in between. Germline V lookup: CDR1 KGHDR, CDR2 SFDVKD. Written as DNA, the CDR3 is TGTGCCACCAGTGATAAGGCGGGGCCCTACAATGAGCAGTTCTTC. This sequence encodes CATSDKAGPYNEQFF.

The chain links TRBV27 to TRBJ1-2; maybe TRBD1 (5 bases). The V gene's germline CDR1 is MNHEY and CDR2 SMNVEV (reference sequence). The CDR3 covers 13 residues. V dropped 6 bases and J dropped 7 bases, with 15 bases sitting between them. The CDR3 loop is CASRQGSWGGYTF. CDR3 bases: TGTGCCAGCAGGCAGGGCTCCTGGGGTGGCTACACCTTC.

Remarks on this clone: Other nucleotide sequences from this sample produce the same CDR3. The genes are TRBV5-1 and TRBJ1-2; D is possibly TRBD1 (5 bases). The CDR3 has 12 amino acids. Trimming stripped 1 base from V and 7 bases from J, with 8 bases between. Germline CDR1 and CDR2: SGHRS and YFSETQ. The CDR3 is CASSLTGVGYTF. The CDR3 DNA follows: TGCGCCAGCAGCTTGACGGGGGTTGGCTACACCTTC.

The chain has TRBV29-1 and TRBJ2-3; TRBD1 matches 9 bases. The CDR3 has 14 amino acids. Germline CDR1 is SQVTM and CDR2 is ANQGSEA. J gave up 7 bases and V 7 bases, and 12 bases lay outside the gene matches. CDR3 nucleotides: TGCAGCGGGACCCCAACAGGGGGCACGAATACGCAGTATTTT. Its translation is CSGTPTGGTNTQYF.

This rearrangement joins TRBV15 to TRBJ1-3; D unresolved. This CDR3 has 20 amino acids. The V end was cut by 0 bases, the J end by 0 bases, with 21 bases between. Per the germline V gene, CDR1 is LNHNV and CDR2 is YYDKDF (reference sequence). CDR3 loop: CATSRDYSLADLPSGNTIYF. In nucleotides, the CDR3 is TGTGCCACCAGCAGAGATTACAGTTTGGCGGACTTACCCTCTGGAAACACCATATATTTT.

This clone was counted between two and nine times. This chain uses TRBV4-2 with TRBJ1-4; 7 bases are shared with TRBD1. Germline loops: CDR1 LGHNA, CDR2 YNFKEQ. With V trimmed by 2 bases and J by 7 bases, 7 bases remained unmatched. The CDR3 runs 15 residues. CDR3 in DNA: TGTGCCAGCAGCCAACCAGGGGACAGTCTTGAAAAACTGTTTTTT. Protein product: CASSQPGDSLEKLFF.

With respect to this clone: Other nucleotide sequences from this sample produce the same CDR3. The chain recombines TRBV28 with TRBJ1-2; D unclear. V was shortened by 9 bases and J by 0 bases, with 8 bases between the two germline ends. The V gene's germline CDR1 is MDHEN and CDR2 SYDVKM. The CDR3 is made up of 12 amino acids. The CDR3 here is CASRDSNYGYTF. The CDR3 DNA follows: TGTGCCAGTCGGGATTCTAACTATGGCTACACCTTC.

V gene TRBV10-1 combines with J gene TRBJ2-1, with TRBD2 identical over 7 bases. The CDR3 extends over 14 amino acids. Germline V lookup: CDR1 WNHNN, CDR2 SYGVQD (reference sequence). Trimming at V came to 9 bases and at J to 7 bases, leaving 12 bases not matched to a gene. The CDR3 is CASNRLAETNEQFF. In DNA, the CDR3 is TGCGCCAGTAATCGACTAGCTGAAACGAATGAGCAGTTCTTC.

This clone was detected only once. The chain is built from TRBV19 and TRBJ1-4, with 9 bases that match TRBD1. CDR3 length equals 16 residues. The germline V gene has CDR1 LNHDA and CDR2 SQIVND (reference sequence). V lost 5 bases and J lost 5; bases outside the gene matches: 9. CDR3 coding DNA: TGTGCCAGTAGTCGAATGGCGGGACAGGGAAATGAAAAACTGTTTTTT. Translated: CASSRMAGQGNEKLFF.

This sequence joins TRBV19 and TRBJ1-2; the match to TRBD1 covers 7 bases. CDR1 and CDR2 from the germline V gene are LNHDA and SQIVND (reference sequence). The length of the CDR3 is 15 residues. Germline trimming cut 2 bases from V and 4 bases from J; bases unmatched to any gene: 7. CDR3 protein: CASSIPGQTSYGYTF. In DNA form, the CDR3 reads TGTGCCAGTAGTATACCGGGACAGACTAGCTATGGCTACACCTTC.

The chain recombines TRBV5-4 with TRBJ1-2; the D is unclear. V lost 0 bases, J lost 3 bases, and 12 bases lay in between. The V gene's germline CDR1 is SGHNT and CDR2 YYREEE (reference sequence). This CDR3 has 15 amino acids. The CDR3 DNA reads TGTGCCAGCAGCTTGGGTGGGCAGGACTACTATGGCTACACCTTC. This translates into CASSLGGQDYYGYTF.

The gene calls are TRBV27 and TRBJ2-2, with D possibly matching TRBD2 (5 bases). The CDR3 has 15 residues. The ends were cut back, 1 base at V and 2 bases at J, with 8 bases in the middle. CDR1 and CDR2 from the germline V gene are MNHEY and SMNVEV (reference sequence). This CDR3 is CASSLLDFNTGELFF. CDR3 DNA: TGTGCCAGCAGTTTATTGGACTTCAACACCGGGGAGCTGTTTTTT.

This clone has only one observation. The chain combines TRBV24-1 with TRBJ1-2; the D is unclear. Germline V lookup: CDR1 KGHDR, CDR2 SFDVKD. V shed 5 bases and J shed 3 bases, with 12 bases lying between them. The CDR3 extends over 14 amino acids. The DNA for the CDR3 is TGTGCCACCAGTGGCTCCGACAAGGACTATGGCTACACCTTC. This translates into CATSGSDKDYGYTF.

The J gene is TRBJ1-1, the V gene TRBV29-1, with D possibly matching TRBD1 (5 bases). From germline, CDR1 is SQVTM and CDR2 ANQGSEA. This CDR3 contains 11 residues. The germline V and J ends were trimmed by 7 bases and 4 bases, with 10 bases remaining between them. The CDR3 sequence is CSGKQGTEAFF. In nucleotides, the CDR3 is TGCAGCGGCAAGCAGGGCACTGAAGCTTTCTTT.

The chain employs TRBV28 and TRBJ1-1, with D possibly matching TRBD1 (6 bases). Trimming left V 6 bases short and J 0 bases short, with 14 bases between. The germline V gene encodes CDR1 MDHEN and CDR2 SYDVKM. The CDR3 is 15 residues long. The CDR3 coding sequence is TGTGCCAGCAGAGTAGGGGGACGGATGAACACTGAAGCTTTCTTT. Amino acids: CASRVGGRMNTEAFF.

The CDR3 sequence: CASSRGTAAGHTEAFF. The CDR3 region has the DNA TGTGCCAGCAGCCGAGGGACGGCGGCGGGGCACACTGAAGCTTTCTTT. J is TRBJ1-1 and V is TRBV11-2, with a possible D match to TRBD1 (5 bases). The V gene lost 5 bases and the J gene lost 3 bases, with 19 bases spanning the gap. The CDR3 has 16 residues. Germline loops: CDR1 SGHAT, CDR2 FQNNGV.

The chain links TRBV2 to TRBJ2-7, with D hard to call. Germline lookup yields CDR1 SNHLY and CDR2 FYNNEI. The CDR3 runs to 12 residues. V shed 5 bases and J shed 3 bases, with 8 bases lying between them. CDR3 DNA: TGTGCCAGCAGTATAACAGTCTACGAGCAGTACTTC. It yields the protein CASSITVYEQYF.

The chain is built from TRBV18 and TRBJ1-6, with 9 bases that match TRBD1. Per germline, CDR1 KGHSH and CDR2 LQKENI. This CDR3 is built from 18 residues. V lost 2 bases and J lost 6; bases outside the gene matches: 11. In nucleotides, the CDR3 is TGTGCCAGCTCACCATTCGGGGGACAGGGTAGAGGTAATTCACCCCTCCACTTT. This gives the protein CASSPFGGQGRGNSPLHF.